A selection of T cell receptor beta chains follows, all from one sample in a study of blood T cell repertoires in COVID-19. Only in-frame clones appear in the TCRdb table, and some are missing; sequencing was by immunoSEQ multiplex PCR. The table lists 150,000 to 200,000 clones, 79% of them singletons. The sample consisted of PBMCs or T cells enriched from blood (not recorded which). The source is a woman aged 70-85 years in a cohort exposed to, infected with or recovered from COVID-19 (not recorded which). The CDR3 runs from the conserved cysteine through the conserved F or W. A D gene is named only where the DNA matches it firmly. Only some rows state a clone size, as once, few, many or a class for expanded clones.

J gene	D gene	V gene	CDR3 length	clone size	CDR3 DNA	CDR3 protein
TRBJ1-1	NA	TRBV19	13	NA	TGTGCCAGTAGCACTACTATGAACACTGAAGCTTTCTTT	CASSTTMNTEAFF
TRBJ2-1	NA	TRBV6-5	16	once	TGTGCCAGCAGTTACTCGGGCAGGGTAACCTACAATGAGCAGTTCTTC	CASSYSGRVTYNEQFF
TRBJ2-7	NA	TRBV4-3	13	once	TGCGCCAGCAGCAAACTGGACTACGGCGAGCAGTACTTC	CASSKLDYGEQYF
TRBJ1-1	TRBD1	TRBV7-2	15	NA	TGTGCCAGCAGGCGCCCTACAGGGGGCGAGGTTGAAGCTTTCTTT	CASRRPTGGEVEAFF
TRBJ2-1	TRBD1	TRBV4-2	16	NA	TGTGCCAGCAGCCTCCGGGACAGGGGCCTTTACAATGAGCAGTTCTTC	CASSLRDRGLYNEQFF
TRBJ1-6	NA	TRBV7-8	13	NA	TGTGCCAGCAGCCCGAACTACGGTACCCCCCTCCACTTT	CASSPNYGTPLHF
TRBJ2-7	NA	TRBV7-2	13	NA	TGTGCCAGCAGCTTCTTAGCGGCCAACGAGCAGTACTTC	CASSFLAANEQYF
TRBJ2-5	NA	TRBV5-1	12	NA	TGCGCCAGCGGGGCGGCCAAAGAGACCCAGTACTTC	CASGAAKETQYF
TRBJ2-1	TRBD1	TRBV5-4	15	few	TGTGCCAGCAGCCTCATGACAGGGGTACTCAATGAGCAGTTCTTC	CASSLMTGVLNEQFF
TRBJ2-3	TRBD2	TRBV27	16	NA	TGTGCCAGCAGTGTAGCGGGACTAGGTCGCACAGATACGCAGTATTTT	CASSVAGLGRTDTQYF
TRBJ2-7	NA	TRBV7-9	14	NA	TGTGCCAGCAACCCCGGGGGAGCCTACTACGAGCAGTACTTC	CASNPGGAYYEQYF
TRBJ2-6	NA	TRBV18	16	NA	TGTGCCAGCTCACCACCCGGGACTCCTGGGGCCAACGTCCTGACTTTC	CASSPPGTPGANVLTF
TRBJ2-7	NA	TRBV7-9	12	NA	TGTGCCAGCAGCTTACCCGGCTACGAGCAGTACTTC	CASSLPGYEQYF
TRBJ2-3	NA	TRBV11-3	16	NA	TGTGCCAGCAGCCTAACTAGTACCATAGGCACAGATACGCAGTATTTT	CASSLTSTIGTDTQYF
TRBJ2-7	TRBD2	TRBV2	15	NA	TGTGCCAGCAGTCCATTAGCGGGAGGGATCTACGAGCAGTACTTC	CASSPLAGGIYEQYF
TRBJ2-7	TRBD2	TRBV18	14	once	TGTGCCAGCTCACCTCCCCCGGGACTAGACGAGCAGTACTTC	CASSPPPGLDEQYF
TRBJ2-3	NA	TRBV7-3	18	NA	TGTGCCAGCAGCTTAAGGCCCCAGGGGGCGGGGGCCACAGATACGCAGTATTTT	CASSLRPQGAGATDTQYF
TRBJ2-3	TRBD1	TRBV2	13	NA	TGTGCCAGTAACAGGGGGCTAGGGGATACGCAGTATTTT	CASNRGLGDTQYF
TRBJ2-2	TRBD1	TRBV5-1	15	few	TGCGCCAGCAGCCAGACAGGGTCGAACACCGGGGAGCTGTTTTTT	CASSQTGSNTGELFF
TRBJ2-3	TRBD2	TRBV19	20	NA	TGTGCCAGTAGTATAGCACCCCGGACTAGCGGGAGAGTCGGCACAGATACGCAGTATTTT	CASSIAPRTSGRVGTDTQYF
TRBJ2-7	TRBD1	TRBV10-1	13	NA	TGCGCCAGCAGCGCTGGACAGGGATGGGAGCAGTACTTC	CASSAGQGWEQYF
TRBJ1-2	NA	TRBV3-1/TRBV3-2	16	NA	TGTGCCAGCAGCCAAGATGGGCCGATTCGGGGCTATGGCTACACCTTC	CASSQDGPIRGYGYTF
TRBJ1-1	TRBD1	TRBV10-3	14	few	TGTGCCATCAGGGGGGACAGGGGGCCCACTGAAGCTTTCTTT	CAIRGDRGPTEAFF
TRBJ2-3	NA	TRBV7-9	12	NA	TGTGCCAGCAGCGAGAACACAGATACGCAGTATTTT	CASSENTDTQYF
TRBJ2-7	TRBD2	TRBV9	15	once	TGTGCCAGCAGCGCGACTAGCGGGAGTATCTACGAGCAGTACTTC	CASSATSGSIYEQYF
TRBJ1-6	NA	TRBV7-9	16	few	TGTGCCAGCAGCTTATGGTCGGGGGGCTATAATTCACCCCTCCACTTT	CASSLWSGGYNSPLHF
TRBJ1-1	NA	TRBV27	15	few	TGTGCCAGCCGGATACCGGGACACCAGAACACTGAAGCTTTCTTT	CASRIPGHQNTEAFF
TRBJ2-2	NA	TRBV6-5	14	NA	TGTGCCAGCAGTTCGGGACAGAACACCGGGGAGCTGTTTTTT	CASSSGQNTGELFF
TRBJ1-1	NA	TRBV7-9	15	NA	TGTGCCAGCAGCTTAGTTCTCGGGGTGAACACTGAAGCTTTCTTT	CASSLVLGVNTEAFF
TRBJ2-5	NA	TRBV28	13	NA	TGTGCCAGCAGTTTGCCAGGGCAAGAGACCCAGTACTTC	CASSLPGQETQYF
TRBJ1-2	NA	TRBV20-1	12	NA	TGCAGTGCTAGTTCCTCAGGGCGAGGCTACACCTTC	CSASSSGRGYTF
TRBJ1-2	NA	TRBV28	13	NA	TGTGCCAGCAGTTGGGCTCTTAACTATGGCTACACCTTC	CASSWALNYGYTF
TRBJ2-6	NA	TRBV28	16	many	TGTGCCAGCAGTATCGGACAGAGCTCTGGGGCCAACGTCCTGACTTTC	CASSIGQSSGANVLTF
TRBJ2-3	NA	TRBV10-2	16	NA	TGCGCCAGCAGCCAGGGGGGTGATTTTAGAACAGATACGCAGTATTTT	CASSQGGDFRTDTQYF
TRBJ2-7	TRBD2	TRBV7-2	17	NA	TGTGCCAGCAGCCCTATAGGAGCGGGAGGAGTAATAGACGAGCAGTACTTC	CASSPIGAGGVIDEQYF
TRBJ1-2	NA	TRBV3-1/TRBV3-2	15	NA	TGTGCCAGCAGCCAACCGAGGGCCGGAAGATATGGCTACACCTTC	CASSQPRAGRYGYTF
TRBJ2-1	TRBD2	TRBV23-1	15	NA	TGCGCCAGCAGTCTTTCGCCTAGCGGGAGCAATGAGCAGTTCTTC	CASSLSPSGSNEQFF
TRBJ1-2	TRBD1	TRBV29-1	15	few	TGCAGCGTCCTGGGACAGGGGGAGTTTAACTATGGCTACACCTTC	CSVLGQGEFNYGYTF
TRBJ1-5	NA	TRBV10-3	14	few	TGTGCCATCAGTGAATTGGCCGAGGGCCAGCCCCAGCATTTT	CAISELAEGQPQHF
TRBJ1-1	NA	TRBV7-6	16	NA	TGTGCCAGCAGCTTCGGAGCAGGGAGGGTAAACACTGAAGCTTTCTTT	CASSFGAGRVNTEAFF
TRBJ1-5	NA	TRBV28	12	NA	TGTGCCAGCAGTCGGGTCTATCAGCCCCAGCATTTT	CASSRVYQPQHF
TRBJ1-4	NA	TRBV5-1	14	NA	TGCGCCAGCAGCCCCACCTGGACTTCTGAAAAACTGTTTTTT	CASSPTWTSEKLFF
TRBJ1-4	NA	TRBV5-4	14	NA	TGTGCCAGCAGTCTGGCGGGTGGTGGAGAAAAACTGTTTTTT	CASSLAGGGEKLFF
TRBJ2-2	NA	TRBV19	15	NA	TGTGCCAGTAGTATAATCGGCCGGGGAACCGGGGAGCTGTTTTTT	CASSIIGRGTGELFF
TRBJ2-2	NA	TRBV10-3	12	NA	TGTGCCATCTCGACAGTGGGCGGGGAGCTGTTTTTT	CAISTVGGELFF
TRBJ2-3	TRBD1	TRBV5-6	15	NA	TGTGCCAGCAGCGCTCTAGGACAGGGAACAGATACGCAGTATTTT	CASSALGQGTDTQYF
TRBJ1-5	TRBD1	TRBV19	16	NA	TGTGCCAGTATTCGACAGGGGGCGCGTAGCAATCAGCCCCAGCATTTT	CASIRQGARSNQPQHF
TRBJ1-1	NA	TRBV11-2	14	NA	TGTGCCAGCAGCATCCGCAGGGTATACACTGAAGCTTTCTTT	CASSIRRVYTEAFF
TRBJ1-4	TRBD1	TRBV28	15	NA	TGTGCCAGCAGGGGGGGGGACAGGGGTGGAGAAAAACTGTTTTTT	CASRGGDRGGEKLFF
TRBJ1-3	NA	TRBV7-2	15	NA	TGTGCCAGCAGCTTAGGGCAGCCGGGGGGAAACACCATATATTTT	CASSLGQPGGNTIYF
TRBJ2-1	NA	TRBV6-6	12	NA	TGTGCCAGCAACGGCGGATACAATGAGCAGTTCTTC	CASNGGYNEQFF
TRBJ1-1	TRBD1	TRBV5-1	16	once	TGCGCCAGCAGCCTAAACCCGGGACAGGGACCCACTGAAGCTTTCTTT	CASSLNPGQGPTEAFF
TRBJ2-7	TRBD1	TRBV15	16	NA	TGTGCCACCAGCAGAGAGACAGGGCAGTTAGTCTACGAGCAGTACTTC	CATSRETGQLVYEQYF
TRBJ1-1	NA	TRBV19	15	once	TGTGCCAGTAGTCGCAGGGCTCGACCGAACACTGAAGCTTTCTTT	CASSRRARPNTEAFF
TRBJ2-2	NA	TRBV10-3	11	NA	TGTGCCATCAGTCGCACCGGGGAGCTGTTTTTT	CAISRTGELFF
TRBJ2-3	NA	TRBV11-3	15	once	TGTGCCAGCAGCTTAGATTCCGGGGGCACAGATACGCAGTATTTT	CASSLDSGGTDTQYF
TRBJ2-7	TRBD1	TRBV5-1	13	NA	TGCGCCAGCAGCTTCCGGGACAGGGGCGAGCAGTACTTC	CASSFRDRGEQYF
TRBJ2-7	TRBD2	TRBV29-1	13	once	TGCAGCGTTGTAGCGGGAGGCCACTACGAGCAGTACTTC	CSVVAGGHYEQYF